The 25 T cell receptor beta chains below were found in one sample sequenced in a study of control samples from healthy donors and cancer patients. Clones were read by immunoSEQ multiplex PCR, and TCRdb kept only the in-frame ones, dropping some. The data show around 120,000 clones, about 91% seen once. The sequencing sample was made of blood. These receptors all stem from a man aged 40-49 years in good health.

This rearrangement joins TRBV24-1 to TRBJ2-1; D gene uncertain. Trimming removed 7 bases from V and 6 bases from J, with 12 bases in between. The CDR3 has 13 amino acids. Looked up from germline, CDR1 is KGHDR and CDR2 is SFDVKD. The CDR3 loop reads CATRKGARNEQFF. The CDR3, as DNA: TGTGCCACCAGAAAGGGTGCTCGCAATGAGCAGTTCTTC.

This sequence joins TRBV3-1 (or the pseudogene TRBV3-2) and TRBJ2-3, with D perhaps matching TRBD1 (6 bases). Between the trimmed V and J ends, which lost 0 bases and 5 bases, there was a span of 15 bases. CDR3 size: 16 residues. Per germline, CDR1 LGHDT and CDR2 YNNKEL (reference sequence). The CDR3 region is CASSQDQQGGQDTQYF. As DNA, the CDR3 is TGTGCCAGCAGCCAAGATCAACAGGGCGGGCAAGATACGCAGTATTTT.

The gene calls are TRBV7-8 and TRBJ2-7; 9 nucleotides line up with TRBD1. Per the germline V gene, CDR1 is SGHVS and CDR2 is FQNEAQ. CDR3 size: 14 residues. V shed 5 bases, J shed 2 bases, and the junction held 4 bases outside the gene matches. CDR3 region: CASSTDRGAYEQYF. The CDR3 region has the DNA TGTGCCAGCAGCACGGACAGGGGCGCCTACGAGCAGTACTTC.

The V and J genes are TRBV5-1 and TRBJ2-2; D uncertain. This CDR3 is built from 16 residues. Germline CDR1 and CDR2: SGHRS and YFSETQ. Between the trimmed V and J ends, which lost 7 bases and 0 bases, there was a span of 16 bases. For the CDR3, the DNA is TGCGCCAGCGAGTATTTTAGGGCGCCGAACACCGGGGAGCTGTTTTTT. As protein: CASEYFRAPNTGELFF.

The chain links TRBV11-2 to TRBJ1-5; no definite D call. V shed 2 bases and J shed 5 bases, with 7 bases lying between them. Germline loops: CDR1 SGHAT, CDR2 FQNNGV. The CDR3 runs to 13 residues. The CDR3 coding sequence is TGTGCCAGCAGCTTACCCGGATATCAGCCCCAGCATTTT. Encoded protein: CASSLPGYQPQHF.

The CDR3 region is CASSFTGSDTQYF. The CDR3 coding sequence is TGTGCCAGCAGCTTTACAGGGTCTGATACGCAGTATTTT. The chain is built from TRBV7-8 and TRBJ2-3; a possible D gene is TRBD1 (6 bases). The CDR3 length is 13 residues. CDR1 and CDR2 (germline): SGHVS, FQNEAQ. V gave up 3 bases and J gave up 6 bases, with 10 bases separating them.

The chain has TRBV19 and TRBJ2-7, with D perhaps TRBD1 (6 bases). Germline CDR1 and CDR2: LNHDA and SQIVND (reference sequence). The germline V and J ends were trimmed by 0 bases and 0 bases, with 12 bases remaining between them. CDR3 length equals 16 residues. The CDR3 DNA reads as TGTGCCAGTAGTATAGATGGACAGATTCCCTCCTACGAGCAGTACTTC. It encodes CASSIDGQIPSYEQYF.

Concerning this clone itself: Different DNA sequences within this sample yield the same CDR3. The rearrangement uses TRBV4-1 and TRBJ1-1; TRBD1 matches 9 bases. The trim removed 4 bases at V and 1 base at J, leaving 4 bases unmatched. The CDR3 runs to 15 residues. Germline lookup yields CDR1 MGHRA and CDR2 YSYEKL. The CDR3 nucleotides are TGCGCCAGCAGCCTTCGGGACAGGGAGAACACTGAAGCTTTCTTT. Protein product: CASSLRDRENTEAFF.

The chain uses TRBV27 and TRBJ1-5; 9 bases align to TRBD1. After removal of 6 bases from V and 2 bases from J, the junction contained 14 bases not matched to a gene. The CDR3 spans 18 residues. The germline V gene encodes CDR1 MNHEY and CDR2 SMNVEV (reference sequence). The CDR3 loop is CASSPRGQGNGGNQPQHF. CDR3 DNA: TGTGCCAGCAGCCCGAGGGGACAGGGTAATGGGGGCAATCAGCCCCAGCATTTT.

The CDR3 coding sequence is TGCGCCAGCAGCCAAGAATGGGGTCAGCCCCAGCATTTT. Amino acids: CASSQEWGQPQHF. The V gene is TRBV4-1, the J gene TRBJ1-5; D gene unclear. The CDR3 is 13 residues long. Trimming took 0 bases from V and 6 from J, leaving 6 bases between them. Germline-derived CDR1 and CDR2 are MGHRA and YSYEKL.

This clone was detected once. The chain is built from TRBV12-3 or TRBV12-4 and TRBJ1-4; 8 bases align to TRBD1. The CDR3 consists of 13 residues. Trimming took 5 bases from V and 8 from J; bases not matched to a gene: 4. The CDR3 loop reads CASSGQGGEKLFF. The CDR3 region has the DNA TGTGCCAGCAGTGGACAGGGAGGAGAAAAACTGTTTTTT.

This sequence joins TRBV15 and TRBJ1-3; D unresolved. Germline lookup yields CDR1 LNHNV and CDR2 YYDKDF (reference sequence). The ends were cut back, 0 bases at V and 7 bases at J, with 16 bases in the middle. This CDR3 has 16 amino acids. The CDR3 protein is CATSRDLRTQGNTIYF. The DNA of the CDR3 is TGTGCCACCAGCAGAGATCTCAGGACCCAAGGCAACACCATATATTTT.

The chain links TRBV6-6 to TRBJ2-7; D is ambiguous. The germline V gene has CDR1 MNHNY and CDR2 SVGAGI (reference sequence). Trimming removed 8 bases from V and 0 bases from J, with 11 bases in between. CDR3 length: 13 residues. The CDR3 spells CASLTGRSYEQYF. DNA of the CDR3: TGTGCCAGCTTAACTGGACGCTCCTACGAGCAGTACTTC.

This sequence joins TRBV7-2 and TRBJ1-5; TRBD1 might be the D (6 bases). This CDR3 is 16 amino acids long. V was shortened by 6 bases and J by 0 bases, with 15 bases between the two germline ends. Germline V lookup: CDR1 SGHTA, CDR2 FQGNSA. CDR3 amino acids: CASRLGGDYSNQPQHF. CDR3 bases: TGTGCCAGCAGACTAGGGGGAGATTATAGCAATCAGCCCCAGCATTTT.

The genes are TRBV6-6 and TRBJ1-3; unclear D gene. Germline V gene sequence: CDR1 MNHNY, CDR2 SVGAGI (reference sequence). The V end lost 5 bases, the J end lost 0 bases, and 17 bases lay between the germline ends. The CDR3 has 17 amino acids. DNA of the CDR3: TGTGCCAGCAGTCCTCGGACCGACTTTAGCTCTGGAAACACCATATATTTT. Translating gives CASSPRTDFSSGNTIYF.

The chain is built from TRBV9 and TRBJ2-2; TRBD1 is a possible D gene (6 bases). V gave up 3 bases and J gave up 0 bases, with 18 bases separating them. CDR1 is SGDLS and CDR2 is YYNGEE in the germline V gene. The CDR3 contains 18 residues. The CDR3 region is CASSAPGHSTANTGELFF. CDR3 sequence (DNA): TGTGCCAGCAGCGCCCCGGGACATTCAACTGCGAACACCGGGGAGCTGTTTTTT.

V usage is TRBV15 and J usage is TRBJ2-2; no firm D call. The CDR3 sequence is 14 residues long. Germline V gene lookup returns CDR1 LNHNV and CDR2 YYDKDF (reference sequence). Trimming left V 0 bases short and J 1 base short, with 3 bases between. Here the CDR3 DNA reads TGTGCCACCAGCAGAGAAGGGAACACCGGGGAGCTGTTTTTT. It translates to CATSREGNTGELFF.

The gene calls are TRBV18 and TRBJ2-7; D is possibly TRBD1 (5 bases). Looked up from germline, CDR1 is KGHSH and CDR2 is LQKENI. V lost 6 bases to trimming and J lost 7 bases, with 10 bases between them. CDR3 length equals 11 residues. CDR3 sequence (DNA): TGTGCCAGCTCTCCCAAGGGGGAGCAGTACTTC. It translates to CASSPKGEQYF. Together with reference TRBV18 and TRBJ2-7, the CDR3 gives the full variable domain: NAGVMQNPRHLVRRRGQEARLRCSPMKGHSHVYWYRQLPEEGLKFMVYLQKENIIDESGMPKERFSAEFPKEGPSILRIQQVVRGDSAAYFCASSPKGEQYFGPGTRLTVT.

There are a few counts of this clone. The V and J genes are TRBV6-5 and TRBJ1-3; D not certain. This CDR3 region has 12 residues. Germline V gene sequence: CDR1 MNHEY, CDR2 SVGAGI. The germline V and J ends were trimmed by 6 bases and 3 bases, with 6 bases remaining between them. In DNA form, the CDR3 reads TGTGCCAGCAGGAACTATGGAAACACCATATATTTT. It translates to CASRNYGNTIYF.

J is TRBJ1-3 and V is TRBV7-9, with 7 bases identical to TRBD1. There are 14 residues in the CDR3. Trimming took 5 bases from V and 1 from J; bases not matched to a gene: 2. The germline V gene encodes CDR1 SEHNR and CDR2 FQNEAQ (reference sequence). The CDR3 DNA is TGTGCCAGCAGCGCGACAGGGTCTGGAAACACCATATATTTT. Encoded protein: CASSATGSGNTIYF.

The chain employs TRBV27 and TRBJ1-3; maybe TRBD1 (6 bases). Trimming removed 6 bases at V and 1 base at J, with 16 bases between. Germline CDR1 is MNHEY and CDR2 is SMNVEV (reference sequence). This CDR3 region has 16 residues. The CDR3 DNA follows: TGTGCCAGCAGCTTTGGACAGCCTGGGTCTGGAAACACCATATATTTT. Its translation is CASSFGQPGSGNTIYF.

This clone was detected once. V gene TRBV4-1 combines with J gene TRBJ2-7; 8 bases match TRBD2. V trimming: 0 bases; J trimming: 4 bases; junction bases outside the gene matches: 5. Germline CDR1 MGHRA, CDR2 YSYEKL. The CDR3 length is 15 residues. The CDR3 DNA follows: TGCGCCAGCAGCCAAGATCCCGGACTAGCATACGAGCAGTACTTC. This sequence encodes CASSQDPGLAYEQYF.

The V and J genes are TRBV5-6 and TRBJ1-1; no clear D. V lost 4 bases and J lost 5, with 15 bases in between. There are 14 residues in the CDR3. Germline V gene data show CDR1 as SGHDT and CDR2 as YYEEEE. The CDR3 is CASSGGALETEAFF. In DNA form, the CDR3 reads TGTGCCAGCAGCGGAGGAGCGCTGGAGACTGAAGCTTTCTTT.

This chain uses TRBV25-1 with TRBJ1-2; 7 bases agree with TRBD1. CDR1 is MGHDK, CDR2 SYGVNS, per germline. This CDR3 is 14 amino acids long. The junction had 10 bases not matched to a gene; V was cut back by 5 bases and J by 7 bases. The CDR3 DNA reads as TGTGCCAGCAGTACAGTCGGGACAGTAGCTGGCTACACCTTC. It yields the protein CASSTVGTVAGYTF.

The chain employs TRBV4-2 and TRBJ1-4; D is ambiguous. V dropped 3 bases and J dropped 2 bases, with 4 bases sitting between them. This CDR3 contains 13 residues. Germline V CDR1 and CDR2: LGHNA, YNFKEQ. The CDR3 loop reads CASSHRTNEKLFF. CDR3 DNA sequence: TGTGCCAGCAGCCATCGGACTAATGAAAAACTGTTTTTT.